This T cell receptor (beta chain) was identified in a study of a mutant IDH1 vaccine in newly diagnosed glioma. Study context: Following radiotherapy alone, or alongside temozolomide cycles, vaccination was started after an interval of 4-6 weeks. The earlier regimen, radiotherapy, temozolomide, or both, was most often both.

Study-level results: Vaccination induced immune responses in 93.3% of patients. Pseudoprogression appears to have had no connection to changes in top peripheral T cell clonotypes.

The CDR3 is made up of 12 amino acids. Germline values: CDR1 LNHDA, CDR2 SQIVND (reference sequence). V lost 3 bases and J lost 6, with 6 bases in between. Points on this clone: Its antigen is unidentified. This sample includes further DNA sequences coding for the same CDR3.

The time point here: week 5, during vaccination. Each dose of the vaccine consisted of 300 ug of mutant IDH1 20-mer peptide, with topical imiquimod. Here immunoSEQ multiplex PCR was the method, and the copy in TCRdb shows in-frame clones only, minus some. This sample has about 50,000 clones, with around 78% found just once. The sample was PBMCs, taken from a glioma patient whose treatment included an IDH1 peptide vaccine. J is TRBJ1-5 and V is TRBV19; tentatively, D is TRBD1 (6 bases). This clonotype was sampled from a man aged 50 or older with glioma. The CDR3 DNA is TGTGCCAGTAGTATCAGGGGTCAGCCCCAGCATTTT. Protein: CASSIRGQPQHF.